This section outlines one T cell receptor beta chain sequence together with its context. Antigen specificity is unknown. The PCR had 60 Vbeta and 13 Jbeta primers. Repertoires were generated with immunoSEQ multiplex PCR, while TCRdb's copy carries only in-frame clones and drops some. In the table there are about 100,000 clones, approximately 89% of which are singletons. The data stem from a study of cytomegalovirus exposure and HLA in healthy donors. General observations from the study: Researchers reportedly found TCR beta sequences accurately predicted most subjects' HLA-A and HLA-B alleles.

Sequences were obtained from PBMCs. This receptor was taken from a man between 25 and 39 years old in good health and CMV-seronegative.

Here the CDR3 reads CASSLLAGGQTQYF. DNA of the CDR3: TGTGCCAGCAGCTTACTAGCGGGGGGGCAGACCCAGTACTTC. The rearrangement uses TRBV7-2 and TRBJ2-5, with 12 nucleotides matching TRBD2. Trimming took 2 bases from V and 6 from J; bases not matched to a gene: 1. Per the germline V gene, CDR1 is SGHTA and CDR2 is FQGNSA. The CDR3 contains 14 residues.